A single sample gave rise to the 23 T cell receptor beta chains below, sequenced in a study of T cells in Graves' hyperthyroidism and ophthalmopathy (dated by TCRdb to about 2019). Receptors were amplified or captured by multiplex PCR. The sequencer was an Illumina HiSeq 2000. Amplification of TCR beta CDR3 regions was carried out from RNA transcripts. The first round of RT-PCR for the TCR CDR3 was performed with the HTBI primer set and the Qiagen OneStep RT-PCR kit. TCRdb handled the public reads itself, with Q25 trimming in fastp and clone calling in MiXCR, and kept productive beta chains. Each entry is one CDR3 protein sequence, shown with its most common DNA and genes. This sample has a few hundred thousand distinct CDR3 sequences in its table, and around 46% of those were observed once. Of the sample, roughly 7.7% falls within the top ten clones. Sample: peripheral blood or thyroid tissue (not recorded which). These receptors came from a woman aged 18 to 35 with Graves' hyperthyroidism.

This clonotype was detected ten times or more. The chain recombines TRBV12-3 or TRBV12-4 with TRBJ1-1, with D perhaps TRBD1 (6 bases). V lost 5 bases and J lost 6, with 10 bases in between. CDR3 size: 12 residues. The CDR3 spells CASSGQIPEAFF. The DNA of the CDR3 is TGTGCCAGCAGTGGACAGATACCTGAAGCTTTCTTT.

The genes are TRBV20-1 and TRBJ1-4; the match to TRBD1 covers 9 bases. The CDR3 contains 14 residues. Germline CDR1 reads DFQATT; CDR2 reads SNEGSKA (reference sequence). Trimming at V came to 6 bases and at J to 8 bases, leaving 10 bases not matched to a gene. The chain's CDR3 is CSATRQGVGEKLFF. CDR3 nucleotides: TGCAGTGCCACGCGACAGGGGGTGGGAGAAAAACTGTTTTTT.

In its sample, this clonotype was seen many times. The CDR3 region has the DNA TGCGCCAGCAGCCTTGGGACAGAGAATCAGCCCCAGCATTTT. It codes for CASSLGTENQPQHF. The chain links TRBV4-1 to TRBJ1-5; 7 nucleotides align to TRBD1. Germline-derived CDR1 and CDR2 are MGHRA and YSYEKL. The CDR3 covers 14 residues. Trimming cost V 4 bases and J 4 bases; bases outside gene matches: 4.

This clonotype was counted ten times or more. CDR3 sequence (DNA): TGTGCCAGCAGTTACGAAGCGGCCCCCTCTGGAAACACCATATATTTT. Its protein product is CASSYEAAPSGNTIYF. V and J are TRBV6-5 and TRBJ1-3; D not certain. CDR1 and CDR2 from the germline V gene are MNHEY and SVGAGI. V shed 2 bases and J shed 0 bases, with 11 bases lying between them. The CDR3 has 16 amino acids.

This clonotype occurred many times. This sequence joins TRBV6-5 and TRBJ1-2; no clear D gene. The CDR3 length is 11 residues. Germline V gives CDR1 MNHEY, CDR2 SVGAGI. V lost 2 bases and J lost 4, with 2 bases in between. DNA of the CDR3: TGTGCCAGCAGTTACGGCTATGGCTACACCTTC. This encodes CASSYGYGYTF.

This clonotype came up many times. V usage is TRBV5-1 and J usage is TRBJ1-1; D is perhaps TRBD1 (5 bases). Deletions cut 4 bases from V and 0 bases from J, with 16 bases between. The V gene's germline CDR1 is SGHRS and CDR2 YFSETQ. The CDR3 consists of 16 residues. The chain's CDR3 is CASSRRDGTMNTEAFF. The DNA of the CDR3 is TGCGCCAGCAGCCGCCGGGACGGGACGATGAACACTGAAGCTTTCTTT.

The V call is TRBV7-9, the J call TRBJ2-1; D is unresolved. Between the trimmed V and J ends, which lost 4 bases and 9 bases, there was a span of 13 bases. The germline V gene encodes CDR1 SEHNR and CDR2 FQNEAQ (reference sequence). This CDR3 spans 13 amino acids. CDR3 coding DNA: TGTGCCAGCAGCTACTCTCCTGTCCGTGAGCAGTTCTTC. Its protein product is CASSYSPVREQFF.

This clonotype was found a few times. CDR3 DNA: TGTGCCAGCAGTTTATATCCAGGAACAGGGAAAAACACTGAAGCTTTCTTT. Its translation: CASSLYPGTGKNTEAFF. This chain links TRBV28 with TRBJ1-1, with D possibly matching TRBD1 (6 bases). The CDR3 has 17 residues. The germline gives CDR1 MDHEN, CDR2 SYDVKM. Deletions cut 1 base from V and 2 bases from J, with 17 bases between.

This clonotype was seen ten or more times. The gene calls are TRBV2 and TRBJ1-5, with TRBD1 identical over 9 bases. Unmatched junction bases numbered 8, after V lost 2 bases and J lost 6 bases. Germline V CDR1 and CDR2: SNHLY, FYNNEI. This CDR3 spans 16 amino acids. The CDR3 nucleotides are TGTGCCAGCAGTGAAAGGGACAGGGAAATGATTCAGCCCCAGCATTTT. Amino acids: CASSERDREMIQPQHF.

This clonotype was recorded a few times. One end of the junction varies from germline; a read error may be responsible. This sequence joins TRBV7-9 and TRBJ2-6, with 7 bases that match TRBD2. The CDR3 spans 13 residues. Looked up from germline, CDR1 is SEHNR and CDR2 is FQNEAQ (reference sequence). CDR3 amino acids: CASSRGGSSTEAF. CDR3 nucleotide sequence: TGTGCCAGCAGCCGAGGCGGGAGTAGCACTGAAGCTTTC. The whole variable domain, filled in from reference TRBV7-9 and TRBJ2-6, reads DTGVSQNPRHKITKRGQNVTFRCDPISEHNRLYWYRQTLGQGPEFLTYFQNEAQLEKSRLLSDRFSAERPKGSFSTLEIQRTEQGDSAMYLCASSRGGSSTEAFGAGSRLTVL.

This clonotype was seen more than once but under ten times. The rearrangement joins TRBV7-2 to TRBJ2-7; D might be TRBD2 (6 bases). V lost 6 bases and J 4 bases, leaving 22 bases between the germline ends. Per germline, CDR1 SGHTA and CDR2 FQGNSA. This CDR3 is built from 16 residues. The CDR3 sequence: CASRNIRGISSYEQYF. For the CDR3, the DNA is TGTGCCAGCAGGAACATCCGCGGGATATCCTCTTACGAGCAGTACTTC.

This clonotype was observed at least ten times. The chain couples TRBV7-9 to TRBJ2-5, with a possible D match to TRBD1 (6 bases). The CDR3 spans 14 residues. CDR1 is SEHNR, CDR2 FQNEAQ, per germline (reference sequence). With 5 bases removed from V and 3 bases from J, the gap between germline ends came to 13 bases. The CDR3 here is CASSPVGQKETQYF. CDR3 nucleotides: TGTGCCAGCAGCCCTGTTGGACAGAAAGAGACCCAGTACTTC.

This clonotype appeared many times. The chain is built from TRBV7-2 and TRBJ2-5; D possibly corresponds to TRBD2 (5 bases). Germline V gene lookup returns CDR1 SGHTA and CDR2 FQGNSA. The V end lost 1 base, the J end lost 5 bases, and 14 bases lay between the germline ends. This CDR3 has 15 residues. CDR3 nucleotide sequence: TGTGCCAGCAGCTTAGTTTCTAGCCCAAAGGAGACCCAGTACTTC. Translation: CASSLVSSPKETQYF.

This clonotype was counted many times. The chain recombines TRBV9 with TRBJ1-1; D is unclear. The CDR3 runs 14 residues. With 2 bases removed from V and 1 base from J, the gap between germline ends came to 9 bases. Germline V gives CDR1 SGDLS, CDR2 YYNGEE. The CDR3 loop reads CASSVLDANTEAFF. The CDR3, as DNA: TGTGCCAGCAGCGTTCTCGACGCGAACACTGAAGCTTTCTTT.

This clonotype was observed many times. V usage is TRBV6-5 and J usage is TRBJ2-7; 13 bases line up with TRBD2. Per germline, CDR1 MNHEY and CDR2 SVGAGI. V shed 7 bases, J shed 2 bases, and the junction held 5 bases outside the gene matches. There are 15 residues in the CDR3. The CDR3 sequence: CASITGTSGTYEQYF. CDR3 sequence (DNA): TGTGCCAGCATTACAGGGACTAGCGGGACCTACGAGCAGTACTTC.

V and J are TRBV2 and TRBJ1-5, with D perhaps matching TRBD1 (6 bases). The germline gives CDR1 SNHLY, CDR2 FYNNEI. Trimming cost V 5 bases and J 16 bases, with 18 bases left between them. The CDR3 totals 12 residues. The CDR3 protein is CASSQRSAGVHF. CDR3 nucleotide sequence: TGTGCCAGCAGTCAACGGTCGGCAGGGGTACATTTT.

This clonotype occurred many times. The V gene is TRBV24-1, the J gene TRBJ1-4, with TRBD1 matching over 10 bases. Germline CDR1 is KGHDR and CDR2 is SFDVKD. Trimming took 1 base from V and 7 from J; bases not matched to a gene: 5. The CDR3 has 16 amino acids. The CDR3 bases are TGTGCCACCAGTGATTTCCGGGGACAGGGGAGTGAAAAACTGTTTTTT. As protein: CATSDFRGQGSEKLFF.

This clonotype has at least ten counts. The gene calls are TRBV6-4 and TRBJ1-1, with unresolved D. Germline V gene data show CDR1 as MRHNA and CDR2 as SNTAGT. The CDR3 has 14 residues. V lost 5 bases and J lost 0, with 10 bases in between. This CDR3 reads CASSSGDMNTEAFF. The CDR3 DNA reads as TGTGCCAGCAGTTCGGGAGACATGAACACTGAAGCTTTCTTT.

The table lists this clonotype with many counts. This rearrangement joins TRBV2 to TRBJ1-4, with D perhaps TRBD1 (6 bases). CDR3 length equals 14 residues. Germline CDR1 SNHLY, CDR2 FYNNEI. Trimming stripped 6 bases from V and 2 bases from J, with 10 bases between. The CDR3 spells CASRYRVTNEKLFF. The CDR3 DNA reads as TGTGCCAGCAGGTACAGGGTGACTAATGAAAAACTGTTTTTT.

A remark on this clonotype: A read error may explain this, as a much larger clone is one base away. The V call is TRBV4-1, the J call TRBJ1-4; a possible D gene is TRBD1 (5 bases). The CDR3 is 15 amino acids. Germline CDR1 and CDR2: MGHRA and YSYEKL. CDR3 DNA: TGCGCCAACAGCTACCGGGACTCTCAGCGTGAAAAACTGTTTTTT. Encoded protein: CANSYRDSQREKLFF.

V and J are TRBV6-5 and TRBJ1-1; D not resolved. This CDR3 contains 13 residues. Germline CDR1 is MNHEY and CDR2 is SVGAGI. V dropped 10 bases and J dropped 5 bases, with 17 bases sitting between them. CDR3 region: CANSRAFGTEAFF. As DNA, the CDR3 is TGTGCCAACAGCAGAGCGTTTGGGACTGAAGCTTTCTTT.

In its sample, this clonotype is medium-sized. The V call is TRBV7-8, the J call TRBJ2-7; the D is unclear. CDR1 and CDR2 (germline): SGHVS, FQNEAQ. CDR3 length: 14 residues. V gave up 5 bases and J gave up 5 bases, with 16 bases separating them. CDR3 sequence: CASSPTARVDEQYF. The CDR3 bases are TGTGCCAGCAGCCCTACCGCTAGGGTAGACGAGCAGTACTTC.

This clonotype was seen repeatedly, ten times or more. The chain joins TRBV5-8 to TRBJ2-5, with TRBD2 matching 7 bases. J gave up 2 bases and V 1 base, and 2 bases lay outside the gene matches. The CDR3 contains 14 residues. In germline, CDR1 is SGHTS, CDR2 YDEGEE. CDR3 sequence reads: CASSLLSGQETQYF. CDR3 nucleotides: TGTGCCAGCAGCTTGCTTAGCGGGCAAGAGACCCAGTACTTC.